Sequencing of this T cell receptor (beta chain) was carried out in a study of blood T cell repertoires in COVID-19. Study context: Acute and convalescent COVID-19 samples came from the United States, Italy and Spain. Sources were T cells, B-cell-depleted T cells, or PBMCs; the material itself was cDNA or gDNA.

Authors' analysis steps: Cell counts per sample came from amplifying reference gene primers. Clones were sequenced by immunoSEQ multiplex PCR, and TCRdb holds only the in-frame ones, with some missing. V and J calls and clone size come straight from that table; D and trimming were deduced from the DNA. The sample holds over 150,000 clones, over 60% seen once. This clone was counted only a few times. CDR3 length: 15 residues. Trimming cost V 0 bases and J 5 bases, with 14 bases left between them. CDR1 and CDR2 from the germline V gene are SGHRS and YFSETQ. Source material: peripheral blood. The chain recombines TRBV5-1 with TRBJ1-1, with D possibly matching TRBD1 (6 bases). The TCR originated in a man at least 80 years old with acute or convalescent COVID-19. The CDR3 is CASSLAGQRVTEAFF. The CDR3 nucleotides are TGCGCCAGCAGCTTGGCCGGACAGAGGGTAACTGAAGCTTTCTTT.